A single sample is the source of the 19 T cell receptor beta chains below, sequenced in a study of brain metastases from non-small cell lung cancer. Method: immunoSEQ multiplex PCR; TCRdb's copy keeps in-frame clones and lacks some. The table includes more than 800 clones, over 75% detected once. Sequenced input: tumor-adjacent normal tissue. The receptors were sampled from a donor at least 40 years old with non-small cell lung cancer.

The rearrangement uses TRBV6-4 and TRBJ1-5, with unresolved D. The CDR3 is made up of 14 amino acids. The germline V gene encodes CDR1 MRHNA and CDR2 SNTAGT. The V and J ends lost 6 bases and 4 bases respectively, with 13 bases between them. The CDR3 is CASSPEYGNQPQHF. In nucleotides, the CDR3 is TGTGCCAGCAGCCCGGAGTATGGGAATCAGCCCCAGCATTTT.

Here the CDR3 reads CAWNQGRLGGYTF. CDR3 nucleotides: TGTGCCTGGAACCAGGGTCGGTTGGGTGGCTACACCTTC. The chain joins TRBV30 to TRBJ1-2; a possible D gene is TRBD1 (5 bases). CDR3 length equals 13 residues. V lost 4 bases to trimming and J lost 7 bases, with 16 bases between them. Germline-derived CDR1 and CDR2 are GTSNPN and SVGIG (reference sequence).

The chain links TRBV7-2 to TRBJ2-5; 9 bases are a match to TRBD1. V was clipped by 8 bases and J by 3 bases; unmatched bases: 4. The length of the CDR3 is 13 residues. Per the germline V gene, CDR1 is SGHTA and CDR2 is FQGNSA. As DNA, the CDR3 is TGTGCCAGCTCACAGGGGGCAGAAGAGACCCAGTACTTC. Translating it yields CASSQGAEETQYF.

Regarding this clone: One junction end does not reproduce the germline sequence, and a read error may be involved. In the same sample, other DNA sequences code for this CDR3. V and J are TRBV7-3 and TRBJ2-1, with 9 bases lining up with TRBD2. The CDR3 has 16 residues. Per the germline V gene, CDR1 is SGHTA and CDR2 is FQGTGA. DNA of the CDR3: TGTGCCAGCAGCTTAATAGCGGGGGTCTCCTACAATGAGCAATTCTTC. Protein product: CASSLIAGVSYNEQFF.

The chain couples TRBV29-1 to TRBJ2-7; no definite D call. The CDR3 sequence is 12 residues long. Trimming removed 7 bases at V and 7 bases at J, with 17 bases between. CDR1 is SQVTM and CDR2 is ANQGSEA in the germline V gene. The CDR3 DNA sequence: TGCAGCGCCGCGTATACCTGGGGAGAGCAGTACTTC. Residues: CSAAYTWGEQYF.

The CDR3 protein is CASSRKQGNEKLFF. The DNA of the CDR3 is TGTGCCAGCAGCCGAAAACAGGGGAATGAAAAACTGTTTTTT. This rearrangement joins TRBV13 to TRBJ1-4, with 7 nucleotides matching TRBD1. The CDR3 covers 14 residues. CDR1 and CDR2 from the germline V gene are PRHDT and FYEKMQ (reference sequence). After removal of 5 bases from V and 5 bases from J, the junction contained 5 bases not matched to a gene. Based on the CDR3 plus reference TRBV13 and TRBJ1-4, the full variable domain is AAGVIQSPRHLIKEKRETATLKCYPIPRHDTVYWYQQGPGQDPQFLISFYEKMQSDKGSIPDRFSAQQFSDYHSELNMSSLELGDSALYFCASSRKQGNEKLFFGSGTQLSVL.

This chain connects TRBV10-1 to TRBJ1-2; D is undetermined. This CDR3 has 15 amino acids. Germline loops: CDR1 WNHNN, CDR2 SYGVQD (reference sequence). V dropped 2 bases and J dropped 4 bases, with 14 bases sitting between them. This chain's CDR3 is CASSEGVAGIYGYTF. As DNA, the CDR3 is TGCGCCAGCAGTGAGGGAGTTGCTGGTATCTATGGCTACACCTTC.

The V call is TRBV7-4, the J call TRBJ1-4; D possibly corresponds to TRBD1 (6 bases). Per germline, CDR1 SGHVT and CDR2 SQSDAQ. The CDR3 has 15 residues. The V and J ends lost 5 bases and 10 bases respectively, with 20 bases between them. DNA of the CDR3: TGTGCCAGCAGCGGACAGTTAGGAAGCTGTGGAAAACTGTTTTTT. This gives the protein CASSGQLGSCGKLFF.

This clone was counted a few times. The J gene is TRBJ1-3, the V gene TRBV6-5; D call uncertain. This CDR3 spans 16 amino acids. Between the trimmed V and J ends, which lost 4 bases and 0 bases, there was a span of 13 bases. Looked up from germline, CDR1 is MNHEY and CDR2 is SVGAGI. The CDR3 nucleotides are TGTGCCAGCAGTTTCTCGACTGAGAGCTCTGGAAACACCATATATTTT. Protein: CASSFSTESSGNTIYF.

This clone was detected only once. The V and J genes are TRBV10-3 and TRBJ2-4, with 9 bases matching TRBD1. Germline CDR1 ENHRY, CDR2 SYGVKD. V lost 4 bases and J lost 0; bases outside the gene matches: 10. The CDR3 extends over 18 amino acids. The CDR3 DNA reads TGTGCCATCAGTGCCGGGACAGGGACCTCTTTAGCCAAAAACATTCAGTACTTC. It yields the protein CAISAGTGTSLAKNIQYF.

The chain has TRBV24-1 and TRBJ1-2, with D possibly matching TRBD1 (5 bases). Per germline, CDR1 KGHDR and CDR2 SFDVKD. The CDR3 extends over 12 amino acids. V was pared by 1 base and J by 10 bases, with 9 bases between. The CDR3 reads CATSDFRQTYTF. DNA of the CDR3: TGTGCCACCAGTGATTTTAGACAGACCTACACCTTC.

The table lists this clone with a few counts. The chain links TRBV5-1 to TRBJ2-2; D is unresolved. Deletions cut 4 bases from V and 4 bases from J, with 20 bases between. Germline CDR1 and CDR2: SGHRS and YFSETQ. The CDR3 runs to 17 residues. CDR3 loop: CASSMPTDTAFTGELFF. The CDR3 region has the DNA TGCGCCAGCAGCATGCCTACCGACACAGCTTTCACCGGGGAGCTGTTTTTT.

This rearrangement joins TRBV28 to TRBJ2-5; 7 nucleotides line up with TRBD1. V was pared by 3 bases and J by 4 bases, with 5 bases of the junction left unmatched. CDR1 and CDR2 (germline): MDHEN, SYDVKM. CDR3 size: 14 residues. The CDR3 DNA sequence: TGTGCCAGCAGTTTCGGACAGGCGCGAGAGACCCAGTACTTC. It encodes CASSFGQARETQYF. Using reference TRBV28 and TRBJ2-5 for the parts outside the CDR3, the full variable domain is DVKVTQSSRYLVKRTGEKVFLECVQDMDHENMFWYRQDPGLGLRLIYFSYDVKMKEKGDIPEGYSVSREKKERFSLILESASTNQTSMYLCASSFGQARETQYFGPGTRLLVL.

This clone was picked up one time. The rearrangement joins TRBV12-3 or TRBV12-4 to TRBJ2-5; D ambiguous. Trimming shortened V by 6 bases and J by 7 bases, and 9 bases separated the two germline ends. CDR3 size: 11 residues. Written as DNA, the CDR3 is TGTGCCAGCAGGGGATTTCGGACCCAGTACTTC. Its translation is CASRGFRTQYF.

This clone was picked up a small number of times. The genes are TRBV7-8 and TRBJ2-2, with 11 nucleotides matching TRBD1. This CDR3 has 16 residues. Germline V gene sequence: CDR1 SGHVS, CDR2 FQNEAQ. After removal of 5 bases from V and 7 bases from J, the junction contained 9 bases not matched to a gene. The CDR3 loop is CASSRDRGVWYGELFF. CDR3 nucleotides: TGTGCCAGCAGCAGGGACAGGGGGGTCTGGTACGGGGAGCTGTTTTTT.

J is TRBJ1-2 and V is TRBV2; D is undetermined. The CDR3 loop spans 11 amino acids. The germline V gene encodes CDR1 SNHLY and CDR2 FYNNEI. The V end lost 8 bases, the J end lost 3 bases, and 7 bases lay between the germline ends. CDR3 DNA sequence: TGTGCCAGCGGAGAAGACTATGGCTACACCTTC. It yields the protein CASGEDYGYTF.

In this sample, this clone turned up a few times. V is TRBV6-5 and J is TRBJ2-1; tentative D call: TRBD1 (5 bases). CDR3 size: 13 residues. V lost 4 bases, J lost 5 bases, and 9 bases lay in between. Looked up from germline, CDR1 is MNHEY and CDR2 is SVGAGI. The CDR3 sequence is CASSSIRDNEQFF. In nucleotides, the CDR3 is TGTGCCAGCAGTTCCATCAGGGACAATGAGCAGTTCTTC.

The chain is built from TRBV28 and TRBJ2-2; TRBD1 agrees at 8 bases. V shed 2 bases, J shed 5 bases, and the junction held 4 bases outside the gene matches. The V gene's germline CDR1 is MDHEN and CDR2 SYDVKM. The CDR3 is 15 amino acids. CDR3 DNA sequence: TGTGCCAGCAGTTTAGGGACAGGAGAAACCGGGGAGCTGTTTTTT. Its translation is CASSLGTGETGELFF.

The chain couples TRBV28 to TRBJ2-6; possible D gene TRBD1, 5 bases. Trimming removed 5 bases at V and 4 bases at J, with 15 bases between. Germline V CDR1 and CDR2: MDHEN, SYDVKM. CDR3 length: 16 residues. CDR3 residues: CASSLHQGSGANVLTF. The CDR3 DNA reads TGTGCCAGCAGTCTCCATCAGGGCTCCGGGGCCAACGTCCTGACTTTC.